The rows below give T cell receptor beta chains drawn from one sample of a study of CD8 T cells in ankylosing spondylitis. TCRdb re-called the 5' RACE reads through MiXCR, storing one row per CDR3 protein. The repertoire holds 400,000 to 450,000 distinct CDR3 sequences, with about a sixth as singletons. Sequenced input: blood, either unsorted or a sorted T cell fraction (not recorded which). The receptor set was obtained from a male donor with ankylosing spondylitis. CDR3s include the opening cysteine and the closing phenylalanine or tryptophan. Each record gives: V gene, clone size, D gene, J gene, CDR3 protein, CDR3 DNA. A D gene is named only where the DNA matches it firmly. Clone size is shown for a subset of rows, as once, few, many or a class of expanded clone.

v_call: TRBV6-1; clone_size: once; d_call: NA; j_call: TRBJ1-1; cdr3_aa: CASSRPWTTNTEAFF; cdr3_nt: TGTGCCAGCAGTCGCCCTTGGACTACAAACACTGAAGCTTTCTTT
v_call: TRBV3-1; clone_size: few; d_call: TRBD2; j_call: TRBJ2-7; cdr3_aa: CASSQDAASGTTEQYF; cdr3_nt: TGTGCCAGCAGCCAAGATGCGGCTAGCGGGACGACCGAGCAGTACTTC
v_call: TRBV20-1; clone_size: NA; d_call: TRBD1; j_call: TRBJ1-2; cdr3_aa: CSALTGTGFGYTF; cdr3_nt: TGCAGTGCTCTAACCGGGACAGGGTTTGGCTACACCTTC
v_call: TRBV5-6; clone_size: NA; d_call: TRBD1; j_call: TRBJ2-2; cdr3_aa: CASSLDTTGLDTGELFF; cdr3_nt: TGTGCCAGCAGCTTGGATACGACAGGGTTGGACACCGGGGAGCTGTTTTTT
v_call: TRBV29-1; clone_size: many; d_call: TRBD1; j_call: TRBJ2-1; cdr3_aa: CSVAGTGYNEQFF; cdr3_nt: TGCAGCGTCGCCGGGACAGGATACAATGAGCAGTTCTTC
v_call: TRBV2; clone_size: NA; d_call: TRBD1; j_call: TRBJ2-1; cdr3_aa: CASSDLDRVGFF; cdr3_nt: TGTGCCAGCAGTGACCTCGACAGGGTCGGGTTCTTC
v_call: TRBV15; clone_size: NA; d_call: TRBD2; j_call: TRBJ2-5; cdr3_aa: CATSRDRSGEETQYF; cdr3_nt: TGTGCCACCAGCAGAGATCGGAGCGGGGAAGAGACCCAGTACTTC
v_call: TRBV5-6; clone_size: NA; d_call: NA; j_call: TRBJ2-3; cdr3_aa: CASRLGAADTQYF; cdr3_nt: TGTGCCAGCAGGCTGGGGGCGGCAGATACGCAGTATTTT
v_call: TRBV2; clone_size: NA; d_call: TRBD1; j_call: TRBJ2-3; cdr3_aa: CASRQGAGTDTQYF; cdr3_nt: TGTGCCTCAAGACAGGGGGCAGGCACAGATACGCAGTATTTT
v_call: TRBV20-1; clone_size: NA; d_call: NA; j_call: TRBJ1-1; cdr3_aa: CSARDDQRMNTEAFF; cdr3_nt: TGCAGTGCTAGAGATGATCAACGGATGAACACTGAAGCTTTCTTT
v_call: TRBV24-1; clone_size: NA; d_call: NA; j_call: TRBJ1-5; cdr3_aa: CATSDGGNQPQHF; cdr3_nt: TGTGCCACCAGTGATGGGGGTAATCAGCCCCAGCATTTT
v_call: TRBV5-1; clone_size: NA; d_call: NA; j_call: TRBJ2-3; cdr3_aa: CASSPTDPARDTQYF; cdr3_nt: TGCGCCAGCAGCCCCACGGACCCAGCAAGGGATACGCAGTATTTT
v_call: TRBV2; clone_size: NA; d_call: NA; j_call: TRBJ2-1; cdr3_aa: CASMGGPLYNEQFF; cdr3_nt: TGTGCCAGCATGGGAGGCCCACTCTACAATGAGCAGTTCTTC
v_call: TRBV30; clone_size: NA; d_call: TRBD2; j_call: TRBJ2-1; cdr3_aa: CAWRGISGRSYEQFF; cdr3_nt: TGTGCCTGGAGAGGGATTAGCGGGAGAAGCTATGAGCAGTTCTTC
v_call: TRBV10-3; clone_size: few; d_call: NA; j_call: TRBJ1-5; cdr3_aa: CAISVASGQPQHF; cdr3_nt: TGTGCCATCAGTGTAGCATCGGGGCAGCCCCAGCATTTT
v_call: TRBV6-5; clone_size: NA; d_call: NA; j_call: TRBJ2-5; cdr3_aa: CASSSFDGHQETQYF; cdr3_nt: TGTGCCAGCAGTTCCTTTGACGGACATCAAGAGACCCAGTACTTC
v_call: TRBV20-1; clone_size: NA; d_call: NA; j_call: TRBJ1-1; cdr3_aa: CSARDHRRSLMNTEAFF; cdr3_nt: TGCAGTGCTAGAGATCATCGCCGGAGCTTGATGAACACTGAAGCTTTCTTT
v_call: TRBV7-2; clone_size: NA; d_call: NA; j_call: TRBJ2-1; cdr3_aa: CASSFGGYNEQFF; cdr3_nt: TGTGCCAGCAGCTTCGGTGGTTACAATGAGCAGTTCTTC
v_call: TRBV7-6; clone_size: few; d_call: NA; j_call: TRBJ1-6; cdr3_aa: CASSFSDNSPLHF; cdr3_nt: TGTGCCAGCAGCTTCTCCGATAATTCACCCCTCCACTTT
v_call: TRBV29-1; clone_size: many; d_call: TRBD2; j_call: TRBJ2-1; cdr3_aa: CSVRTSGESYNEQFF; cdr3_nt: TGCAGCGTCAGGACTAGCGGGGAATCCTACAATGAGCAGTTCTTC
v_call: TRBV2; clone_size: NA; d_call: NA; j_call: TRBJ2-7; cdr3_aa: CASSEDSHEQYF; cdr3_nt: TGTGCCAGCAGTGAAGACAGCCACGAGCAGTACTTC
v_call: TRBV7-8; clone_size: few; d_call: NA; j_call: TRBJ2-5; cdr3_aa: CASSLELDETQYF; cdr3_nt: TGTGCCAGCAGCTTAGAACTTGATGAGACCCAGTACTTC
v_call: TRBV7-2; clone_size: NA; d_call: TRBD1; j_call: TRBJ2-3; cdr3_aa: CASSSPGTDITDTQYF; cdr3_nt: TGTGCCAGCAGCTCCCCCGGGACAGATATCACAGATACGCAGTATTTT
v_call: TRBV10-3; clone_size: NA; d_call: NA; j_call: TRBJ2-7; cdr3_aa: CASTRTRVYEQYF; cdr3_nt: TGTGCCAGCACCCGGACCAGAGTCTACGAGCAGTACTTC
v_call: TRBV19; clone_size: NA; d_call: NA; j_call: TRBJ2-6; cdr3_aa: CASSIGGAEAGANVLTF; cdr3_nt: TGTGCCAGTAGTATAGGGGGCGCAGAGGCTGGGGCCAACGTCCTGACTTTC
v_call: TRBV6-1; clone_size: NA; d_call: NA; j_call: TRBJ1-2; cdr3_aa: CASSPRRQEFYGYTF; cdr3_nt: TGTGCCAGCAGTCCCCGAAGACAGGAATTCTATGGCTACACCTTC
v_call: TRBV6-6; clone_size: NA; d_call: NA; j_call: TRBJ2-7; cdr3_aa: CASSYGPEHEQYF; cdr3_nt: TGTGCCAGCAGTTACGGCCCGGAGCACGAGCAGTACTTC
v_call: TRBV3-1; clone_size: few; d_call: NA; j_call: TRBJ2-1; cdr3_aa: CASSPPGPLMRKFF; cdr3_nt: TGTGCCAGCAGCCCCCCGGGACCCCTGATGAGGAAGTTCTTC
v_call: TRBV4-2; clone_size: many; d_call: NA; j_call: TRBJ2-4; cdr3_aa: CASSQVGGNIQYF; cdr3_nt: TGTGCCAGCAGCCAAGTCGGCGGAAACATTCAGTACTTC
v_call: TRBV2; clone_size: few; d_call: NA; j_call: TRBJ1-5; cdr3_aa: CASTPLGVGTWGNQPQHF; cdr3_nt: TGTGCCAGCACCCCCCTGGGAGTGGGGACATGGGGCAATCAGCCCCAGCATTTT
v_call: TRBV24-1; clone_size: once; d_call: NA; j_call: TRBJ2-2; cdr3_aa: CATSDFGKGTGELFF; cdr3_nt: TGTGCCACCAGTGATTTCGGGAAGGGGACCGGGGAGCTGTTTTTT
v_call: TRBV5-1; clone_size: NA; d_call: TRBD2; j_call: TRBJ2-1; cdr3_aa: CASGNSGGVSYNEQFF; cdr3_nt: TGCGCCAGCGGGAATAGCGGGGGGGTCTCCTACAATGAGCAGTTCTTC
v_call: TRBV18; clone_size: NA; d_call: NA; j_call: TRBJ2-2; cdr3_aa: CASSPQSARVTGELFF; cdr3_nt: TGTGCCAGCTCACCACAATCGGCTCGTGTCACCGGGGAGCTGTTTTTT
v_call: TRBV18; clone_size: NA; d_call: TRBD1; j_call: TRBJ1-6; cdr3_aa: CASSPRARGPGMGSPLHF; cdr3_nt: TGTGCCAGCTCACCCCGAGCGAGGGGGCCGGGGATGGGTTCACCCCTCCACTTT
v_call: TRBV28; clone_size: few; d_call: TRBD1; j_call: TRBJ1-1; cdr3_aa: CASSLSGTGSAFF; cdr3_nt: TGTGCCAGCAGTTTATCGGGGACAGGGTCGGCTTTCTTT
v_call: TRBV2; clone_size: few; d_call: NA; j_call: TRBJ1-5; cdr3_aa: CASNAGGAGQPQHF; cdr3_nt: TGTGCCAGCAATGCGGGGGGCGCGGGTCAGCCCCAGCATTTT
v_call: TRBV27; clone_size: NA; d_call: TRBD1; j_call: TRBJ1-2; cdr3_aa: CASSPNPRDRDRWGYTF; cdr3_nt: TGTGCCAGCAGTCCCAACCCCCGGGACAGGGATCGATGGGGCTACACCTTC
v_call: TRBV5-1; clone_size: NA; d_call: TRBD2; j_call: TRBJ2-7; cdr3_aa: CASSPSGGAGDYEQYF; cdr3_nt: TGCGCCAGCAGTCCTAGCGGGGGGGCCGGTGACTACGAGCAGTACTTC
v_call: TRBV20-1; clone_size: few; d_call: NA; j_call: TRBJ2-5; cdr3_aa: CSATQGGLRPAVWETQYF; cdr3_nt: TGCAGTGCTACTCAGGGTGGGCTACGACCTGCGGTATGGGAGACCCAGTACTTC
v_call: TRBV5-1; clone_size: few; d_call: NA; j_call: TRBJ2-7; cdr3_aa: CASSLGQKDLAYEQYF; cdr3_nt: TGCGCCAGCAGCTTGGGCCAGAAAGACCTCGCCTACGAGCAGTACTTC
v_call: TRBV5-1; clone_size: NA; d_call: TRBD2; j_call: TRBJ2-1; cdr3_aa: CASSPFGGGLGYNEQFF; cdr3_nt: TGCGCCAGCAGCCCCTTTGGGGGGGGTCTGGGGTACAATGAGCAGTTCTTC
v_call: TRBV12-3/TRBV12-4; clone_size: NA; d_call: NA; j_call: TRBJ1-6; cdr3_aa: CASSLAGENSPLHF; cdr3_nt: TGTGCCAGCAGTTTGGCGGGCGAGAATTCACCCCTCCACTTT
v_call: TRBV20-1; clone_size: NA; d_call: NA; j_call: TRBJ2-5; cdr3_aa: CSASGSQETQYF; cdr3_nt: TGCAGTGCTAGCGGGTCCCAAGAGACCCAGTACTTC
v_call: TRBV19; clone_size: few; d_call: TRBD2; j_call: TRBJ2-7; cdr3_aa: CASSIGAGGQYEQYF; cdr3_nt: TGTGCCAGTAGTATAGGTGCGGGAGGACAATACGAGCAGTACTTC
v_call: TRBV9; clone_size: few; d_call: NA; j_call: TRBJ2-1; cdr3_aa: CASSAPDPGTEQFF; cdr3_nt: TGTGCCAGCAGCGCCCCAGACCCGGGCACTGAGCAGTTCTTC
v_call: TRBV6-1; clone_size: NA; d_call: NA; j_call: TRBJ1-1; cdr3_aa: CASSGDGASMNTEAFF; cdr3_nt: TGTGCCAGCAGTGGGGACGGGGCCTCCATGAACACTGAAGCTTTCTTT
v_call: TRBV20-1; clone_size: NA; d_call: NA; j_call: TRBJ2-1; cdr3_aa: CSASDLKSYNEQFF; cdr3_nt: TGCAGTGCTAGCGACCTCAAGAGCTACAATGAGCAGTTCTTC
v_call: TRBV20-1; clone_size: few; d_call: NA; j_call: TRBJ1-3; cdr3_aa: CSARDSTTGNTIYF; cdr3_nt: TGCAGTGCTAGAGATTCAACTACTGGAAACACCATATATTTT
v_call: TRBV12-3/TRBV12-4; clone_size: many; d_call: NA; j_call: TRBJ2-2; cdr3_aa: CASSFQGTGELFF; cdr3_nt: TGTGCCAGCAGTTTCCAGGGGACCGGGGAGCTGTTTTTT
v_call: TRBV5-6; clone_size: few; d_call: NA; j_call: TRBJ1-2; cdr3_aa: CASSLWGYGYTF; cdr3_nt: TGTGCCAGCAGCTTATGGGGGTATGGCTACACCTTC
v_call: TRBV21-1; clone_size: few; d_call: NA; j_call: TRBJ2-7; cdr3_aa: CASSEQKGGFRVYEQYF; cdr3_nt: TGTGCCAGCAGCGAACAAAAAGGGGGGTTTAGGGTGTACGAGCAGTACTTC
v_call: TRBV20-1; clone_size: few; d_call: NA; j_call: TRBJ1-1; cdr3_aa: CSARTFRSSSTEAFF; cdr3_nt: TGCAGTGCTAGGACATTTCGGTCCTCGAGCACTGAAGCTTTCTTT
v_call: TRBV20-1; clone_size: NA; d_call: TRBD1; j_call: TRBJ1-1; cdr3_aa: CSALDRFYTEAFF; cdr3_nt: TGCAGTGCTCTGGACAGGTTTTACACTGAAGCTTTCTTT
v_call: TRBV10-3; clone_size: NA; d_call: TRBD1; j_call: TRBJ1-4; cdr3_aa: CAISADRPTTNEKLFF; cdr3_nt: TGTGCCATCAGCGCGGACAGGCCTACAACTAATGAAAAACTGTTTTTT
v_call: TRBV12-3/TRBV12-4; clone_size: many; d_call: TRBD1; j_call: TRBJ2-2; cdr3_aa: CASRGQLTGELFF; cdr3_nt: TGTGCCAGCAGGGGACAGCTCACCGGGGAGCTGTTTTTT